This TCR beta chain was sequenced in a study of blood T cell repertoires in COVID-19. Overall study context: There were acute and convalescent COVID-19 samples, and they came from the United States, Italy and Spain.

Unmatched junction bases numbered 2, after V lost 3 bases and J lost 4 bases. CDR1 and CDR2 from the germline V gene are SGDLS and YYNGEE. The length of the CDR3 is 14 residues. Per the authors' pipeline: Amplification of reference gene primers provided the estimated nucleated cell counts. The table came from immunoSEQ multiplex PCR; TCRdb's copy has only in-frame clones and leaves some out. The V and J calls and the clone size are those of that table, but D and trimming were determined from the DNA. This table has 240,000 or so clones, approximately 83% appearing once. This rearrangement joins TRBV9 to TRBJ2-5, with TRBD2 matching over 11 bases. Sequencing was performed on peripheral blood. The receptor was isolated from a man younger than 45 who had recovered from COVID-19. In nucleotides, the CDR3 is TGTGCCAGCAGCGACCTAGCGGGGGGAGAGACCCAGTACTTC. This translates into CASSDLAGGETQYF.